Below are 13 T cell receptor beta chains sequenced from a single sample in a study of blood T cell repertoires in COVID-19. Libraries were prepared by immunoSEQ multiplex PCR; TCRdb keeps only in-frame clonotypes and omits some of them. The sample has about 370,000 clones; over 75% are singletons. Material: PBMCs or T cells enriched from blood (not recorded which). These receptors all come from a young man who had recovered from COVID-19.

A single count supports this clone. The genes are TRBV9 and TRBJ2-6; D perhaps matches TRBD2 (6 bases). The CDR3 has 16 residues. Trimming shortened V by 0 bases and J by 3 bases, and 10 bases separated the two germline ends. Germline V CDR1 and CDR2: SGDLS, YYNGEE. CDR3 nucleotide sequence: TGTGCCAGCAGCGTAGTATGGGGGGTTGGGGCCAACGTCCTGACTTTC. Its translation is CASSVVWGVGANVLTF.

The chain employs TRBV19 and TRBJ1-2; 8 bases line up with TRBD1. This CDR3 spans 14 amino acids. The V gene's germline CDR1 is LNHDA and CDR2 SQIVND (reference sequence). Germline trimming cut 1 base from V and 7 bases from J; bases unmatched to any gene: 5. This CDR3 is CASSIGRGRGGYTF. CDR3 bases: TGTGCCAGTAGTATAGGCAGGGGGCGCGGTGGCTACACCTTC. The full variable domain, its missing parts supplied by reference TRBV19 and TRBJ1-2, is DGGITQSPKYLFRKEGQNVTLSCEQNLNHDAMYWYRQDPGQGLRLIYYSQIVNDFQKGDIAEGYSVSREKKESFPLTVTSAQKNPTAFYLCASSIGRGRGGYTFGSGTRLTVV.

The DNA of the CDR3 is TGTGCCAGCAGTTTCTCCGGGGGGGTCCAAGAGACCCAGTACTTC. Protein product: CASSFSGGVQETQYF. The chain employs TRBV28 and TRBJ2-5, with 8 bases fitting TRBD2. The CDR3 covers 15 residues. The V segment lost 3 bases and the J segment 1 base; nucleotides outside the gene matches: 4. The germline V gene encodes CDR1 MDHEN and CDR2 SYDVKM.

The chain has TRBV27 and TRBJ2-1, with a tentative D call TRBD2 (7 bases). Germline CDR1 reads MNHEY; CDR2 reads SMNVEV (reference sequence). The CDR3 totals 16 residues. Trimming took off 4 bases at V and 7 bases at J, with 20 bases between the two ends. The CDR3 DNA sequence: TGTGCCAGCAGTTCCCTGGGGCGGGGGCATCCTAATGAGCAGTTCTTC. Its translation: CASSSLGRGHPNEQFF.

The chain is built from TRBV9 and TRBJ2-1; TRBD2 matches 7 bases. CDR1 and CDR2 from the germline V gene are SGDLS and YYNGEE. Trimming at V came to 5 bases and at J to 5 bases, leaving 10 bases not matched to a gene. CDR3 size: 15 residues. CDR3 nucleotides: TGTGCCAGCAGGCCAGGACTAGACCCTAACAATGAGCAGTTCTTC. It is translated as CASRPGLDPNNEQFF.

The chain uses TRBV7-2 and TRBJ1-5; 8 positions match TRBD1. J gave up 7 bases and V 5 bases, and 16 bases lay outside the gene matches. This CDR3 has 17 amino acids. Germline V gene lookup returns CDR1 SGHTA and CDR2 FQGNSA. This CDR3 reads CASSAQSAGGASQPQHF. The CDR3 DNA reads TGTGCCAGCAGCGCCCAATCAGCAGGGGGCGCGTCGCAGCCCCAGCATTTT. Using reference TRBV7-2 and TRBJ1-5 for the parts outside the CDR3, the full variable domain is GAGVSQSPSNKVTEKGKDVELRCDPISGHTALYWYRQSLGQGLEFLIYFQGNSAPDKSGLPSDRFSAERTGGSVSTLTIQRTQQEDSAVYLCASSAQSAGGASQPQHFGDGTRLSIL.

This chain links TRBV30 with TRBJ1-1; TRBD1 matches 7 bases. The CDR3 sequence is 14 residues long. CDR1 and CDR2 from the germline V gene are GTSNPN and SVGIG (reference sequence). V was clipped by 0 bases and J by 1 base; unmatched bases: 2. The CDR3, as DNA: TGTGCCTGGAGTGTGGGACAGCGGAACACTGAAGCTTTCTTT. Protein sequence: CAWSVGQRNTEAFF.

V gene TRBV11-2 combines with J gene TRBJ2-7, with D possibly being TRBD2 (6 bases). The CDR3 has 13 residues. V was pared by 8 bases and J by 2 bases, with 13 bases between. CDR1 and CDR2 (germline): SGHAT, FQNNGV. The CDR3, as DNA: TGTGCCAGCGAAATGGCGGGGACCTACGAGCAGTACTTC. Translation: CASEMAGTYEQYF.

Notes on this clone: Within the sample, other DNA sequences also encode this same CDR3. This rearrangement joins TRBV7-9 to TRBJ2-7; D not resolved. Trimming cost V 5 bases and J 3 bases, with 5 bases left between them. The germline gives CDR1 SEHNR, CDR2 FQNEAQ (reference sequence). CDR3 length equals 11 residues. CDR3 coding DNA: TGTGCCAGCAGCCTCAGCTACGAGCAGTACTTC. Its protein product is CASSLSYEQYF.

Notes on this clone: Distinct nucleotide sequences in the sample also encode this CDR3. V usage is TRBV5-1 and J usage is TRBJ1-6, with no clear D. The CDR3 sequence is 14 residues long. Germline CDR1 and CDR2: SGHRS and YFSETQ. V dropped 0 bases and J dropped 7 bases, with 8 bases sitting between them. Here the CDR3 reads CASSLARGNSPLHF. The CDR3, as DNA: TGCGCCAGCAGCTTGGCCCGGGGAAATTCACCCCTCCACTTT.

The J gene is TRBJ2-2, the V gene TRBV9; D possibly corresponds to TRBD1 (5 bases). Germline CDR1 reads SGDLS; CDR2 reads YYNGEE. Trimming shortened V by 0 bases and J by 5 bases, and 11 bases separated the two germline ends. The CDR3 has 15 residues. The CDR3 nucleotides are TGTGCCAGCAGCGTAGCAGGGATTTCGACCGGGGAGCTGTTTTTT. It encodes CASSVAGISTGELFF.

The V gene is TRBV6-5, the J gene TRBJ1-2; D not certain. The germline CDR1 and CDR2 sequences are MNHEY and SVGAGI. This CDR3 has 14 amino acids. The V and J ends lost 6 bases and 0 bases respectively, with 11 bases between them. CDR3 protein: CASSDDKTNYGYTF. The CDR3 nucleotides are TGTGCCAGCAGCGATGACAAGACTAACTATGGCTACACCTTC.

In this sample, this clone turned up once. This chain links TRBV2 with TRBJ2-7; 12 bases map to TRBD1. Unmatched junction bases numbered 5, after V lost 7 bases and J lost 7 bases. Germline CDR1 reads SNHLY; CDR2 reads FYNNEI. The CDR3 is made up of 13 amino acids. The CDR3 protein is CASKGQGAGEQYF. CDR3 DNA: TGTGCCAGCAAGGGACAGGGGGCGGGAGAGCAGTACTTC.